These 22 T cell receptor beta chains originate from one sample sequenced in a study of blood T cell repertoires in COVID-19. Method: immunoSEQ multiplex PCR; TCRdb's copy keeps in-frame clones and lacks some. This sample has 290,000 or so clones; over 75% occur once, and the top ten carry 4% to 6%. Sequences were obtained from peripheral blood. These receptors all stem from a man aged 50 or older with active or convalescent COVID-19.

V and J are TRBV2 and TRBJ2-3; TRBD2 matches at 9 bases. The CDR3 consists of 14 residues. J was trimmed by 4 bases and V by 1 base; bases with no gene match: 0. Germline loops: CDR1 SNHLY, CDR2 FYNNEI. CDR3 sequence: CASSEGTSADTQYF. CDR3 sequence (DNA): TGTGCCAGCAGTGAAGGGACTAGCGCAGATACGCAGTATTTT.

This clone was found a few times. The genes are TRBV11-2 and TRBJ2-1; possible D gene TRBD1, 6 bases. The CDR3 loop spans 17 amino acids. Trimming shortened V by 3 bases and J by 3 bases, and 18 bases separated the two germline ends. CDR1 is SGHAT, CDR2 FQNNGV, per germline. The CDR3 reads CASSLVPPGQLYNEQFF. The CDR3 region has the DNA TGTGCCAGCAGCTTGGTACCCCCAGGACAGCTCTACAATGAGCAGTTCTTC. The full variable domain, with the rest looked up from reference TRBV11-2 and TRBJ2-1, is EAGVAQSPRYKIIEKRQSVAFWCNPISGHATLYWYQQILGQGPKLLIQFQNNGVVDDSQLPKDRFSAERLKGVDSTLKIQPAKLEDSAVYLCASSLVPPGQLYNEQFFGPGTRLTVL.

V usage is TRBV6-4 and J usage is TRBJ1-1, with no clear D. The CDR3 consists of 14 residues. Germline V gives CDR1 MRHNA, CDR2 SNTAGT. V shed 5 bases and J shed 1 base, with 11 bases lying between them. The CDR3 loop reads CASSPNPGNTEAFF. The CDR3, as DNA: TGTGCCAGCAGTCCGAACCCGGGGAACACTGAAGCTTTCTTT.

J is TRBJ2-4 and V is TRBV4-1; D is perhaps TRBD2 (5 bases). CDR3 size: 16 residues. Germline-derived CDR1 and CDR2 are MGHRA and YSYEKL. V gave up 1 base and J gave up 0 bases, with 10 bases separating them. CDR3 residues: CASSQVPREAKNIQYF. The CDR3 nucleotides are TGCGCCAGCAGCCAAGTTCCCCGGGAAGCCAAAAACATTCAGTACTTC.

This clone was observed a single time. The chain uses TRBV29-1 and TRBJ1-1; D might be TRBD1 (6 bases). This CDR3 region has 13 residues. Germline lookup yields CDR1 SQVTM and CDR2 ANQGSEA. V was cut by 3 bases and J by 3 bases, with 11 bases left in between. CDR3 sequence reads: CSVDGGGHTEAFF. The DNA for the CDR3 is TGCAGCGTTGATGGCGGGGGGCACACTGAAGCTTTCTTT.

The rearrangement uses TRBV9 and TRBJ2-7, with D perhaps matching TRBD2 (6 bases). Trimming left V 0 bases short and J 6 bases short, with 19 bases between. Germline loops: CDR1 SGDLS, CDR2 YYNGEE. The CDR3 sequence is 16 residues long. The CDR3 region has the DNA TGTGCCAGCAGCGTAGAGGGTGGAGGGAGAAATCGCGAGCAGTACTTC. Translation: CASSVEGGGRNREQYF. The full variable domain, with the rest looked up from reference TRBV9 and TRBJ2-7, is DSGVTQTPKHLITATGQRVTLRCSPRSGDLSVYWYQQSLDQGLQFLIQYYNGEERAKGNILERFSAQQFPDLHSELNLSSLELGDSALYFCASSVEGGGRNREQYFGPGTRLTVT.

The chain links TRBV30 to TRBJ2-7, with 11 positions matching TRBD1. The germline V gene has CDR1 GTSNPN and CDR2 SVGIG (reference sequence). The CDR3 has 14 amino acids. Losses at the gene ends were 2 bases for V and 2 bases for J; bases not matched to a gene: 2. In nucleotides, the CDR3 is TGTGCCTGGAGTTGGGGACAGGGGGCCTACGAGCAGTACTTC. Protein sequence: CAWSWGQGAYEQYF.

V usage is TRBV9 and J usage is TRBJ2-1, with 11 bases aligning to TRBD2. Germline V gives CDR1 SGDLS, CDR2 YYNGEE. The V gene end was trimmed by 0 bases and the J gene end by 5 bases; junction bases not matched to a gene: 4. This CDR3 is built from 16 residues. This CDR3 reads CASSVETSGSNNEQFF. The DNA for the CDR3 is TGTGCCAGCAGCGTAGAAACTAGCGGGAGTAACAATGAGCAGTTCTTC.

V gene TRBV28 combines with J gene TRBJ1-4, with D maybe TRBD1 (5 bases). Trimming removed 3 bases at V and 8 bases at J, with 13 bases between. The CDR3 runs to 14 residues. The germline CDR1 and CDR2 sequences are MDHEN and SYDVKM. The CDR3 region is CASSFVGVREKLFF. CDR3 DNA: TGTGCCAGCAGTTTCGTAGGGGTTCGAGAAAAACTGTTTTTT.

This rearrangement joins TRBV4-1 to TRBJ1-3; 12 bases fit TRBD1. The germline V gene encodes CDR1 MGHRA and CDR2 YSYEKL. Unmatched junction bases numbered 6, after V lost 3 bases and J lost 0 bases. The CDR3 has 18 amino acids. The CDR3 DNA sequence: TGCGCCAGCAGCCACGGGACAGGGGGCCTGATCTCTGGAAACACCATATATTTT. Residues: CASSHGTGGLISGNTIYF.

This chain joins TRBV6-6 and TRBJ2-2, with TRBD2 as a possible D gene (5 bases). The germline V and J ends were trimmed by 8 bases and 4 bases, with 8 bases remaining between them. Per the germline V gene, CDR1 is MNHNY and CDR2 is SVGAGI (reference sequence). CDR3 length: 12 amino acids. Here the CDR3 reads CASGRVTGELFF. The CDR3 DNA sequence: TGTGCCAGCGGGCGGGTCACCGGGGAGCTGTTTTTT.

This chain links TRBV5-4 with TRBJ2-7; perhaps TRBD2 as D (7 bases). Deletions cut 3 bases from V and 13 bases from J, with 20 bases between. Germline CDR1 SGHNT, CDR2 YYREEE (reference sequence). The length of the CDR3 is 13 residues. The CDR3 spells CASSSDRGAGEYF. DNA for the CDR3: TGTGCCAGCAGCTCCGATCGGGGGGCGGGAGAATACTTC.

The chain links TRBV5-1 to TRBJ2-1; 15 bases align to TRBD2. Germline CDR1 SGHRS, CDR2 YFSETQ. J was trimmed by 7 bases and V by 6 bases; bases with no gene match: 5. This CDR3 has 15 residues. CDR3 sequence reads: CASTGLAGGRNEQFF. The DNA of the CDR3 is TGCGCCAGCACGGGACTAGCGGGAGGCCGTAATGAGCAGTTCTTC.

This chain links TRBV2 with TRBJ2-5; maybe TRBD2 (6 bases). The CDR3 sequence is 13 residues long. Trimming took off 5 bases at V and 5 bases at J, with 12 bases between the two ends. Germline values: CDR1 SNHLY, CDR2 FYNNEI. The CDR3 coding sequence is TGTGCCAGCAGTAATAGCGGTCGGGAGACCCAGTACTTC. Translated, it gives CASSNSGRETQYF.

This chain joins TRBV4-2 and TRBJ2-1, with TRBD2 matching 12 bases. Germline values: CDR1 LGHNA, CDR2 YNFKEQ. Unmatched junction bases numbered 4, after V lost 1 base and J lost 6 bases. This CDR3 has 16 residues. This CDR3 reads CASSQVLAGGPNEQFF. The DNA of the CDR3 is TGTGCCAGCAGCCAAGTTCTAGCGGGAGGGCCCAATGAGCAGTTCTTC.

The gene calls are TRBV7-2 and TRBJ2-2; D is perhaps TRBD2 (6 bases). The CDR3 is made up of 16 amino acids. The germline V and J ends were trimmed by 0 bases and 4 bases, with 12 bases remaining between them. CDR1 SGHTA and CDR2 FQGNSA come from the germline V gene. DNA of the CDR3: TGTGCCAGCAGCTTAGCGGGGACTCCTTCCACCGGGGAGCTGTTTTTT. This sequence encodes CASSLAGTPSTGELFF.

This rearrangement joins TRBV7-9 to TRBJ1-4, with D hard to call. This CDR3 is built from 16 residues. Trimming left V 5 bases short and J 0 bases short, with 13 bases between. CDR1 SEHNR and CDR2 FQNEAQ come from the germline V gene (reference sequence). The DNA for the CDR3 is TGTGCCAGCAGCCTCCGGACTTTCGCAACTAATGAAAAACTGTTTTTT. This sequence encodes CASSLRTFATNEKLFF.

The chain carries TRBV5-6 and TRBJ1-2, with TRBD1 matching 10 bases. Per germline, CDR1 SGHDT and CDR2 YYEEEE. J was trimmed by 3 bases and V by 4 bases; bases with no gene match: 3. The CDR3 spans 14 residues. The CDR3 sequence: CASSPGTGDYGYTF. Here the CDR3 DNA reads TGTGCCAGCAGCCCAGGGACAGGGGACTATGGCTACACCTTC.

This clone has just one count. The J gene is TRBJ2-5, the V gene TRBV7-8; 9 bases align to TRBD2. Germline CDR1 is SGHVS and CDR2 is FQNEAQ. V shed 2 bases and J 4 bases; nucleotides not matched to a gene: 11. This CDR3 is 17 amino acids long. CDR3 sequence: CASSLSLTSGWGETQYF. CDR3 bases: TGTGCCAGCAGCTTATCCCTGACTAGCGGTTGGGGAGAGACCCAGTACTTC.

This clone was counted only a few times. The chain couples TRBV28 to TRBJ1-2; 9 nucleotides line up with TRBD1. V shed 3 bases and J 8 bases; nucleotides not matched to a gene: 13. CDR1 MDHEN and CDR2 SYDVKM come from the germline V gene. The CDR3 runs to 16 residues. CDR3 residues: CASSFPSGTGFSGYTF. The CDR3 nucleotides are TGTGCCAGCAGTTTTCCGTCCGGGACAGGGTTTAGCGGCTACACCTTC.

J is TRBJ1-1 and V is TRBV18; no clear D. The CDR3 covers 13 residues. Deletions cut 1 base from V and 0 bases from J, with 3 bases between. The germline V gene has CDR1 KGHSH and CDR2 LQKENI. The CDR3, as DNA: TGTGCCAGCTCACCACTCATGAACACTGAAGCTTTCTTT. Translation gives CASSPLMNTEAFF.

The chain carries TRBV9 and TRBJ1-4; tentatively, D is TRBD1 (6 bases). CDR1 is SGDLS and CDR2 is YYNGEE in the germline V gene. Trimming took off 3 bases at V and 7 bases at J, with 19 bases between the two ends. The CDR3 length is 16 residues. DNA for the CDR3: TGTGCCAGCAGCGGGGGGCGGACGGGTCGGCCTGAAAAACTGTTTTTT. Translation gives CASSGGRTGRPEKLFF. Based on the CDR3 plus reference TRBV9 and TRBJ1-4, the full variable domain is DSGVTQTPKHLITATGQRVTLRCSPRSGDLSVYWYQQSLDQGLQFLIQYYNGEERAKGNILERFSAQQFPDLHSELNLSSLELGDSALYFCASSGGRTGRPEKLFFGSGTQLSVL.